Listed below are T cell receptor beta chains from one sample, sequenced in a study of Graves' ophthalmopathy and Graves' hyperthyroidism. TCRdb re-analysed the multiplex PCR reads in MiXCR, keeping a single row per CDR3 protein. The sample records about 620,000 distinct CDR3 sequences, 20% to 25% being singletons. The sample taken for sequencing was peripheral blood. The receptor set was obtained from a young woman with stable Graves' hyperthyroidism. Some clones in this sample may be carry-over from other donors' samples. CDR3s include the opening cysteine and the closing phenylalanine or tryptophan.

j_gene	len	v_gene	CDR3aa
TRBJ2-7	13	TRBV20-1	CSASVGLLYEQYF
TRBJ2-7	12	TRBV20-1	CSADGQAYEQYF
TRBJ1-5	15	TRBV15	CATSRDRGRHQPQHF
TRBJ2-2	17	TRBV9	CASSVEGRRLNTGELFF
TRBJ1-1	10	TRBV29-1	CSVEGVEAFF
TRBJ2-7	16	TRBV13	CASSLGGRNQGREQYF
TRBJ1-5	14	TRBV7-9	CASSLSTGEQPQHF
TRBJ2-2	17	TRBV15	CATSRDGSSGVTGELFF
TRBJ2-7	15	TRBV27	CASSHTGGKHYEQYF
TRBJ2-3	20	TRBV20-1	CSARGHPRASGRAVTDTQYF
TRBJ2-7	13	TRBV11-2	CASSLATGGEQYF
TRBJ1-2	19	TRBV28	CASSLSRRSWTPSGYGYTF
TRBJ2-2	18	TRBV10-1	CAIRLGLAGRKSTGELFF
TRBJ1-3	15	TRBV2	CASTPGASSGNTIYF
TRBJ1-1	14	TRBV6-5	CASSYASADTEAFF
TRBJ2-5	17	TRBV2	CASSESPGGGAQETQYF
TRBJ2-6	18	TRBV27	CASSSYRDRGLGANVLTF
TRBJ2-7	14	TRBV7-8	CASSPGTDTYEQYF
TRBJ2-2	18	TRBV6-1	CASSEATSGIEHTGELFF
TRBJ1-6	15	TRBV6-1	CASTGTKDRDSPLHF
TRBJ1-3	13	TRBV11-1	CASSPASGNTIYF
TRBJ1-2	12	TRBV29-1	CSVVQGGNGYTF
TRBJ2-7	15	TRBV10-2	CASRASRGVSRGQYF
TRBJ1-6	13	TRBV11-2	CASSLDFDSPLHF
TRBJ1-2	13	TRBV20-1	CSAQAGTAYGYTF
TRBJ1-1	13	TRBV12-3/TRBV12-4	CASSLLRGTEAFF
TRBJ1-3	14	TRBV15	CATSRGGTGNTIYF
TRBJ1-1	14	TRBV5-1	CASSHGVVNTEAFF
TRBJ2-7	13	TRBV12-3/TRBV12-4	CASSLGWGKEQYF
TRBJ2-2	16	TRBV11-2	CASSPGTPSNTGELFF
TRBJ1-2	15	TRBV28	CASSFPTGFSYGYTF
TRBJ2-7	13	TRBV20-1	CSAYTRVSYEQYF
TRBJ2-7	12	TRBV11-1	CASSFSHSEQYF
TRBJ1-2	15	TRBV5-1	CASSLGSTGPYGYTF
TRBJ1-2	13	TRBV30	CASQSGTDYGYTF
TRBJ2-7	13	TRBV15	CATGLQGSYEQYF
TRBJ2-7	16	TRBV28	CASSLYAGRFPYEQYF
TRBJ1-1	15	TRBV15	CATSRNQEGRTEAFF
TRBJ2-5	13	TRBV2	CASNLGRGETQYF
TRBJ2-4	16	TRBV7-2	CASSLRTGLAKNIQYF
TRBJ2-7	16	TRBV27	CASSSNLYGRGGEQYF
TRBJ1-1	14	TRBV18	CASSPGQQNTEAFF
TRBJ2-5	14	TRBV4-1	CASSHTNSDKTQYF
TRBJ1-1	13	TRBV30	CAWSEALNTEAFF
TRBJ2-7	15	TRBV12-3/TRBV12-4	CASRALGEGSYEQYF
TRBJ2-7	14	TRBV7-2	CASSLMDSSYEQYF
TRBJ1-2	15	TRBV6-1	CASSSGGGGSYGYTF
TRBJ1-2	12	TRBV29-1	CSVPPGTYGYTF
TRBJ1-2	12	TRBV5-1	CASSSTGHGYTF
TRBJ2-7	13	TRBV9	CASSPGGFYEQYF
TRBJ2-7	15	TRBV20-1	CSARDPLAGGIEQYF
TRBJ1-1	14	TRBV14	CASTLQGPSTEAFF
TRBJ1-6	16	TRBV27	CASSHSRQGINSPLHF
TRBJ1-5	13	TRBV28	CASSLSNNQPQHF
TRBJ2-6	17	TRBV28	CASSTSGRTTGANVLTF
TRBJ1-1	13	TRBV12-3/TRBV12-4	CASSTGARTEAFF
TRBJ2-5	18	TRBV12-5	CASGLVGFSSRALAGQYF
TRBJ2-7	15	TRBV2	CASSEAWDRVSEQYF